The T cell receptor beta chain under discussion was sequenced for a study of T cell clonality in common variable immunodeficiency. Overall study findings and caveats: Common variable immunodeficiency TCR beta sequences reportedly had fewer deletions and N-nucleotide insertions. Authors noted CVID clonality's cause needs subpopulation repertoire sequencing.

V lost 0 bases, J lost 6 bases, and 7 bases stayed unmatched. Germline CDR1 MNHNS, CDR2 SASEGT. CDR3 size: 15 residues. This clone has a handful of counts. As yet, its antigen is unknown. The CDR3 extends 3 residues past the end of the read, so its final part is completed from the germline J gene. Clones were sequenced by immunoSEQ multiplex PCR, and TCRdb holds only the in-frame ones, with some missing. The sample is made up of about 28,000 clones, none counted only once. This rearrangement joins TRBV6-1 to TRBJ2-7; 8 nucleotides match TRBD1. The sequenced sample was peripheral blood mononuclear cells. The receptor was isolated from a human donor with common variable immunodeficiency. The CDR3 region is CASSEAPGQVFEQYF. The sequenced CDR3 bases are TGTGCCAGCAGTGAAGCGCCGGGACAGGTGTTCGAG.